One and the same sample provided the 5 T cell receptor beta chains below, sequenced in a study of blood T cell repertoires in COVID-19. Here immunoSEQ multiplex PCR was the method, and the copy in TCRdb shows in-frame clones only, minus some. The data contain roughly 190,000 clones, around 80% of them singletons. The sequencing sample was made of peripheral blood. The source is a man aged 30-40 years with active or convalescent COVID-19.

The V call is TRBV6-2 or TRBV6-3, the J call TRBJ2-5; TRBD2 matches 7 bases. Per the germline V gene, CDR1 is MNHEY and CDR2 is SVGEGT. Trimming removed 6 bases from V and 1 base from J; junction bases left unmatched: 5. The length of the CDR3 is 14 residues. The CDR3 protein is CASSPTSAQETQYF. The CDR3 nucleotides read TGTGCCAGCAGCCCTACTAGCGCCCAAGAGACCCAGTACTTC.

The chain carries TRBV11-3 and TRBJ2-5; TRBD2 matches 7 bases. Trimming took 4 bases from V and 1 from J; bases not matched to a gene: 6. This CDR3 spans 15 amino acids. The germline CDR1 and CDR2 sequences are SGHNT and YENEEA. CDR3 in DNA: TGTGCCAGCAGCTGGGGGGAGGGGCTCCAAGAGACCCAGTACTTC. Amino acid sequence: CASSWGEGLQETQYF.

The CDR3 DNA follows: TGTGCCAGCAGCCTCCAGCTCGACAGAACCTCACCCCTCCACTTT. It encodes CASSLQLDRTSPLHF. The rearrangement joins TRBV11-2 to TRBJ1-6; a weak D match, TRBD1 (5 bases). This CDR3 spans 15 amino acids. Between the trimmed V and J ends, which lost 5 bases and 10 bases, there was a span of 18 bases. Germline V gene lookup returns CDR1 SGHAT and CDR2 FQNNGV.

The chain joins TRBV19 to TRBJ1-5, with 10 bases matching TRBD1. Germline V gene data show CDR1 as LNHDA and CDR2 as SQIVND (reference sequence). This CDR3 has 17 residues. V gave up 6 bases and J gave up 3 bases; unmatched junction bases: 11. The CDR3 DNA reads TGTGCCAGTAGCGGGACAGGGGCCCTTTCGAACAATCAGCCCCAGCATTTT. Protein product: CASSGTGALSNNQPQHF. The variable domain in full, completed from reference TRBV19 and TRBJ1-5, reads DGGITQSPKYLFRKEGQNVTLSCEQNLNHDAMYWYRQDPGQGLRLIYYSQIVNDFQKGDIAEGYSVSREKKESFPLTVTSAQKNPTAFYLCASSGTGALSNNQPQHFGDGTRLSIL.

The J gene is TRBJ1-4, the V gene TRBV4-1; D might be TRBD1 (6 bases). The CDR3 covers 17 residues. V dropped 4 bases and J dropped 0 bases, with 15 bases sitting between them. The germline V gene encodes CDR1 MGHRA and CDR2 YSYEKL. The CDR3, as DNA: TGCGCCAGCAGCCTACAGGGTTCCAGATCAACTAATGAAAAACTGTTTTTT. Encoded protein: CASSLQGSRSTNEKLFF.